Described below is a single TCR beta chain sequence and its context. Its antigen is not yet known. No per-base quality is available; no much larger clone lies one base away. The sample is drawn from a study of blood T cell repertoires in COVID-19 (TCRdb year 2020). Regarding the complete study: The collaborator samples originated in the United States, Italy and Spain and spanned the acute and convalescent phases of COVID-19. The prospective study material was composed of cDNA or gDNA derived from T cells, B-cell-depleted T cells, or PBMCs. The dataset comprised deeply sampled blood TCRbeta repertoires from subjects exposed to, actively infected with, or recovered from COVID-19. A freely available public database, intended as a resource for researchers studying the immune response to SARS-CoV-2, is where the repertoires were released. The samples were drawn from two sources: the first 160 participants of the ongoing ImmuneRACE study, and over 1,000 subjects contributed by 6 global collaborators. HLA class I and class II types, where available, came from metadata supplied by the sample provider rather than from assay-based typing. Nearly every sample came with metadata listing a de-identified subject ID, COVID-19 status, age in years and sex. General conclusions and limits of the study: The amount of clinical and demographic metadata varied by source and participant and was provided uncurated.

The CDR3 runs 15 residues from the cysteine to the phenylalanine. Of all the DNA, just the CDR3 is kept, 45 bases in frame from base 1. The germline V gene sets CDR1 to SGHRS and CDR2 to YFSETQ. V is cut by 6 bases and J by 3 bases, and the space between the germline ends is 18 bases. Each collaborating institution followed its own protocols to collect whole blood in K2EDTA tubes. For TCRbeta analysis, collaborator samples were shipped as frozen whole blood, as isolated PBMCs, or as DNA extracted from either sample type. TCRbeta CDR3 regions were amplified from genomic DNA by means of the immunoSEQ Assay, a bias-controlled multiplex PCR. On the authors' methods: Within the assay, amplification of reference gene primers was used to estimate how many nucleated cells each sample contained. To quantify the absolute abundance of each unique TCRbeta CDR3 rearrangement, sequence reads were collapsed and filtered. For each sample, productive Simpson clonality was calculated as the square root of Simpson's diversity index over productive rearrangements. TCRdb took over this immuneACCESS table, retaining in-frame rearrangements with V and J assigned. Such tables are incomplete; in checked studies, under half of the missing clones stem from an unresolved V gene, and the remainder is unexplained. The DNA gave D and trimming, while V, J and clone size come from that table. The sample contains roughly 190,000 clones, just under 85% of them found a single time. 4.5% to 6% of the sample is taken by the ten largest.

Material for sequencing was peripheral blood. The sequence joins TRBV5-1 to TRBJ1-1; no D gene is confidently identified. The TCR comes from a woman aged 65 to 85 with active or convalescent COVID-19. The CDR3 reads CASTPREGPDTEAFF. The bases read TGCGCCAGCACCCCACGGGAAGGACCAGACACTGAAGCTTTCTTT.